The 3 T cell receptor beta chains reported below all come from one sample, sequenced in a study of T cell changes during pregnancy in multiple sclerosis. This table comes from immunoSEQ multiplex PCR, and its TCRdb copy is limited to in-frame clones, with some not included. The repertoire consists of approximately 99,000 clones, with 90% occurring once and the leading ten covering around 0.8%. The material was peripheral blood, obtained in the second trimester of pregnancy. These receptors originate from a female donor in good health, enrolled as a control in a pregnancy study.

The chain links TRBV25-1 to TRBJ2-7, with 9 bases fitting TRBD1. Germline values: CDR1 MGHDK, CDR2 SYGVNS. V trimming: 8 bases; J trimming: 1 base; junction bases outside the gene matches: 3. CDR3 length: 13 amino acids. The CDR3 region is CASDRGTSYEQYF. CDR3 coding DNA: TGTGCCAGCGACAGGGGGACTTCCTACGAGCAGTACTTC.

This rearrangement joins TRBV11-3 to TRBJ1-1, with 8 bases matching TRBD1. CDR1 and CDR2 from the germline V gene are SGHNT and YENEEA. The CDR3 extends over 16 amino acids. Trimming took 5 bases from V and 2 from J; bases not matched to a gene: 10. CDR3: CASSPSHGQGNTEAFF. The CDR3 nucleotides are TGTGCCAGCAGCCCTTCGCACGGACAGGGCAACACTGAAGCTTTCTTT.

A few counts support this clone. The V and J genes are TRBV7-2 and TRBJ2-7, with a tentative D call TRBD1 (6 bases). In germline, CDR1 is SGHTA, CDR2 FQGNSA. V lost 3 bases, J lost 1 base, and 13 bases lay in between. The CDR3 is made up of 15 amino acids. The CDR3: CASSFTPGASYEQYF. CDR3 coding DNA: TGTGCCAGCAGCTTTACACCAGGGGCGTCCTACGAGCAGTACTTC.